This TCR beta chain was found in a study of T cell changes during pregnancy in multiple sclerosis. About this clone itself: Other DNA sequences in this sample translate to the same CDR3.

Germline V lookup: CDR1 SGHRS, CDR2 YFSETQ. Trimming took 4 bases from V and 1 from J; bases not matched to a gene: 3. The CDR3 is 14 residues long. This table comes from immunoSEQ multiplex PCR, and its TCRdb copy is limited to in-frame clones, with some not included. The table has fewer than 85,000 clones, around 93% seen once. This chain uses TRBV5-1 with TRBJ1-1; 8 bases are a match to TRBD1. Source: peripheral blood, taken in the third trimester of pregnancy. The receptor was derived from a female donor with multiple sclerosis, enrolled in a pregnancy study. Here the CDR3 DNA reads TGCGCCAGCAGCCCGGGGACAGGGAACACTGAAGCTTTCTTT. As protein: CASSPGTGNTEAFF. Together with reference TRBV5-1 and TRBJ1-1, the CDR3 gives the full variable domain: KAGVTQTPRYLIKTRGQQVTLSCSPISGHRSVSWYQQTPGQGLQFLFEYFSETQRNKGNFPGRFSGRQFSNSRSEMNVSTLELGDSALYLCASSPGTGNTEAFFGQGTRLTVV.